This is a list of T cell receptor beta chains from one sample in a study of T cell responses to AZD1222 COVID-19 vaccine. Sequenced by immunoSEQ multiplex PCR; TCRdb stores in-frame clones only, minus some. The repertoire holds over 150,000 clones, with roughly nine tenths as singletons. Sequenced material: peripheral blood, taken on day 0 of MenACWY control vaccination. The origin of the receptors is an adult in good health. The CDR3 runs from the conserved cysteine through the conserved F or W. The D gene is left open where the match is weak. A row's size may be missing; if present it is once, few, many or a size class.

d_call: TRBD1; v_call: TRBV29-1; clone_size: .; j_call: TRBJ1-5; cdr3_nt: TGCAGCGTTAAACAGGGGGACAATCAGCCCCAGCATTTT; cdr3_aa: CSVKQGDNQPQHF
d_call: .; v_call: TRBV20-1; clone_size: .; j_call: TRBJ1-1; cdr3_nt: TGCAGTGCTCTAATGTACACTGAAGCTTTCTTT; cdr3_aa: CSALMYTEAFF
d_call: .; v_call: TRBV6-5; clone_size: .; j_call: TRBJ1-1; cdr3_nt: TGTGCCAGCAAAGGTTGGTCGGGGACCACTGAAGCTTTCTTT; cdr3_aa: CASKGWSGTTEAFF
d_call: .; v_call: TRBV5-1; clone_size: .; j_call: TRBJ1-1; cdr3_nt: TGCGCCAGCAGCTTTACGGTGGGGGGCGGCACTGAAGCTTTCTTT; cdr3_aa: CASSFTVGGGTEAFF
d_call: .; v_call: TRBV3-1/TRBV3-2; clone_size: once; j_call: TRBJ1-3; cdr3_nt: TGTGCCAGCAGCCAGCCTAAGGGAAACACCATATATTTT; cdr3_aa: CASSQPKGNTIYF
d_call: TRBD2; v_call: TRBV7-3; clone_size: once; j_call: TRBJ2-2; cdr3_nt: TGTGCCAGCAGGCAGGGACTAGCGGGAGGAAAGACCGGGGAGCTGTTTTTT; cdr3_aa: CASRQGLAGGKTGELFF
d_call: .; v_call: TRBV19; clone_size: .; j_call: TRBJ1-2; cdr3_nt: TGTGCCAGTAGGATCATGCCAGGGGCTAACTATGGCTACACCTTC; cdr3_aa: CASRIMPGANYGYTF
d_call: .; v_call: TRBV5-6; clone_size: .; j_call: TRBJ1-2; cdr3_nt: TGTGCCAGCAGCTTGGCTGGCAATCTCGCGTATGGCTACACCTTC; cdr3_aa: CASSLAGNLAYGYTF
d_call: .; v_call: TRBV10-2; clone_size: .; j_call: TRBJ1-3; cdr3_nt: TGCGCCAGCAGTTCAGACACCTCTGGAAACACCATATATTTT; cdr3_aa: CASSSDTSGNTIYF
d_call: .; v_call: TRBV6-4; clone_size: .; j_call: TRBJ1-1; cdr3_nt: TGTGCCAGCAGTGACGGATTTGGAGGCACTGAAGCTTTCTTT; cdr3_aa: CASSDGFGGTEAFF
d_call: .; v_call: TRBV6-1; clone_size: once; j_call: TRBJ1-5; cdr3_nt: TGTGCCAGCAGTGAACAGGGGAGCAATCAGCCCCAGCATTTT; cdr3_aa: CASSEQGSNQPQHF
d_call: TRBD2; v_call: TRBV5-4; clone_size: .; j_call: TRBJ2-7; cdr3_nt: TGTGCCAGCAGCTGGACTAGCGGGGGCTCCTACGAGCAGTACTTC; cdr3_aa: CASSWTSGGSYEQYF
d_call: .; v_call: TRBV28; clone_size: .; j_call: TRBJ1-5; cdr3_nt: TGTGCCAGCAGTTTCGGGGGGCGAGGGGATCAGCCCCAGCATTTT; cdr3_aa: CASSFGGRGDQPQHF
d_call: TRBD1; v_call: TRBV10-2; clone_size: .; j_call: TRBJ1-5; cdr3_nt: TGCGCCAGCACAGGGGGACTGGAGCCCCAGCATTTT; cdr3_aa: CASTGGLEPQHF
d_call: TRBD2; v_call: TRBV15; clone_size: .; j_call: TRBJ2-7; cdr3_nt: TGTGCCACCAGCAGAGGAGGGACTAGCGACCACGAGCAGTACTTC; cdr3_aa: CATSRGGTSDHEQYF
d_call: TRBD2; v_call: TRBV4-1; clone_size: .; j_call: TRBJ2-7; cdr3_nt: TGCGCCAGCAGCCAAGTCTCCCAGCGGGAGAAGCACGAGCAGTACTTC; cdr3_aa: CASSQVSQREKHEQYF
d_call: TRBD1; v_call: TRBV3-1/TRBV3-2; clone_size: .; j_call: TRBJ2-1; cdr3_nt: TGTGCCAGCAGCCAAGATTCAGGGGGTTGGGTGGATGAGCAGTTCTTC; cdr3_aa: CASSQDSGGWVDEQFF
d_call: TRBD1; v_call: TRBV5-4; clone_size: .; j_call: TRBJ1-1; cdr3_nt: TGTGCCAGCAGCCCCTTGGACAGGGATACTGAAGCTTTCTTT; cdr3_aa: CASSPLDRDTEAFF
d_call: .; v_call: TRBV5-6; clone_size: .; j_call: TRBJ2-1; cdr3_nt: TGTGCCAGCACCCAATGGGCAGGCCTCTCCTACAATGAGCAGTTCTTC; cdr3_aa: CASTQWAGLSYNEQFF
d_call: TRBD1; v_call: TRBV19; clone_size: .; j_call: TRBJ2-2; cdr3_nt: TGTGCCACTCAAAGGACAGGGAGTACCGGGGAGCTGTTTTTT; cdr3_aa: CATQRTGSTGELFF
d_call: TRBD2; v_call: TRBV19; clone_size: .; j_call: TRBJ2-7; cdr3_nt: TGTGCCAGTAGAACCGGGACTAGCGGTTTTGACGAGCAGTACTTC; cdr3_aa: CASRTGTSGFDEQYF
d_call: TRBD1; v_call: TRBV18; clone_size: .; j_call: TRBJ1-5; cdr3_nt: TGTGCCAGCTCACCACAAGCCGGGACAGGGAGAAATCAGCCCCAGCATTTT; cdr3_aa: CASSPQAGTGRNQPQHF
d_call: .; v_call: TRBV7-7; clone_size: once; j_call: TRBJ2-2; cdr3_nt: TGTGCCAGCAGCCCCGGACTTGGAACCGGGGAGCTGTTTTTT; cdr3_aa: CASSPGLGTGELFF
d_call: .; v_call: TRBV11-2; clone_size: .; j_call: TRBJ2-1; cdr3_nt: TGTGCCAGCAGCTCCAGCGGGACAGCGGATGAGCAGTTCTTC; cdr3_aa: CASSSSGTADEQFF
d_call: TRBD1; v_call: TRBV13; clone_size: .; j_call: TRBJ2-5; cdr3_nt: TGTGCCAGCAGCTTAGAACGACAGGGGAGAGGCGAGACCCAGTACTTC; cdr3_aa: CASSLERQGRGETQYF
d_call: .; v_call: TRBV7-2; clone_size: .; j_call: TRBJ2-1; cdr3_nt: TGTGCCAGCAGCTTATCGTCAGCAGGCTACAATGAGCAGTTCTTC; cdr3_aa: CASSLSSAGYNEQFF
d_call: TRBD2; v_call: TRBV4-1; clone_size: .; j_call: TRBJ2-5; cdr3_nt: TGCGCCAGCAGCCAAGCTATAGCGGGGCGTGAGACCCAGTACTTC; cdr3_aa: CASSQAIAGRETQYF
d_call: TRBD1; v_call: TRBV19; clone_size: .; j_call: TRBJ1-3; cdr3_nt: TGTGCCAGTACCCCGGACAGGGGTGGAAACACCATATATTTT; cdr3_aa: CASTPDRGGNTIYF
d_call: .; v_call: TRBV3-1/TRBV3-2; clone_size: .; j_call: TRBJ2-5; cdr3_nt: TGTGCCAGCAGCCAAGTTCAAGGGCTTCGCCAAGAGACCCAGTACTTC; cdr3_aa: CASSQVQGLRQETQYF
d_call: .; v_call: TRBV9; clone_size: .; j_call: TRBJ1-1; cdr3_nt: TGTGCCAGCAGCGTTTTACAGGGTTCGAACACTGAAGCTTTCTTT; cdr3_aa: CASSVLQGSNTEAFF
d_call: .; v_call: TRBV12-3/TRBV12-4; clone_size: .; j_call: TRBJ1-2; cdr3_nt: TGTGCCAGCAGTTTAGGTGACGGAACTTACTACACCTTC; cdr3_aa: CASSLGDGTYYTF
d_call: .; v_call: TRBV25-1; clone_size: .; j_call: TRBJ2-7; cdr3_nt: TGTGCCAGCAGTGAATTCCCCGATCCCCACGAGCAGTACTTC; cdr3_aa: CASSEFPDPHEQYF
d_call: .; v_call: TRBV3-1/TRBV3-2; clone_size: many; j_call: TRBJ1-3; cdr3_nt: TGTGCCAGCAGCCAAGGGGGGGTTGGACCTTACACCATATATTTT; cdr3_aa: CASSQGGVGPYTIYF
d_call: .; v_call: TRBV5-1; clone_size: .; j_call: TRBJ2-1; cdr3_nt: TGCGCCAGCAGCTTGGACGGAGGAAGCTACAATGAGCAGTTCTTC; cdr3_aa: CASSLDGGSYNEQFF
d_call: .; v_call: TRBV12-5; clone_size: .; j_call: TRBJ2-4; cdr3_nt: TGTGCTAGTGGTTTTGTTAGGGACGGGCAGGGAAGGATAGACATTCAGTACTTC; cdr3_aa: CASGFVRDGQGRIDIQYF
d_call: TRBD1; v_call: TRBV7-9; clone_size: .; j_call: TRBJ2-3; cdr3_nt: TGTGCCAGCAGCCCCCGGGGGACAGGGGCCTCTAGCACAGATACGCAGTATTTT; cdr3_aa: CASSPRGTGASSTDTQYF
d_call: TRBD1; v_call: TRBV18; clone_size: .; j_call: TRBJ1-1; cdr3_nt: TGTGCCAGCTCACCACGGAACAGGGGGTCTATGAACACTGAAGCTTTCTTT; cdr3_aa: CASSPRNRGSMNTEAFF
d_call: TRBD2; v_call: TRBV18; clone_size: .; j_call: TRBJ2-1; cdr3_nt: TGTGCCAGCTCACCACAGGGACTAGCGGGAGTAGGGTCCTACAATGAGCAGTTCTTC; cdr3_aa: CASSPQGLAGVGSYNEQFF
d_call: .; v_call: TRBV7-9; clone_size: .; j_call: TRBJ1-2; cdr3_nt: TGTGCCAGCAGCTTATCAGGGGACTATGGCTACACCTTC; cdr3_aa: CASSLSGDYGYTF
d_call: .; v_call: TRBV28; clone_size: .; j_call: TRBJ1-2; cdr3_nt: TGTGCCAGCAGACGTCTCTATGGCTACACCTTC; cdr3_aa: CASRRLYGYTF
d_call: TRBD1; v_call: TRBV5-8; clone_size: .; j_call: TRBJ2-4; cdr3_nt: TGTGCCAGCAGCTTGGGACAGGGGATTGCCAAAAACATTCAGTACTTC; cdr3_aa: CASSLGQGIAKNIQYF
d_call: .; v_call: TRBV20-1; clone_size: .; j_call: TRBJ2-7; cdr3_nt: TGCAGTGCTTCGCAGGCCTACGAGCAGTACTTC; cdr3_aa: CSASQAYEQYF
d_call: .; v_call: TRBV27; clone_size: .; j_call: TRBJ1-1; cdr3_nt: TGTGCCAGCAGTTTCCACAGATCCACTGAAGCTTTCTTT; cdr3_aa: CASSFHRSTEAFF
d_call: .; v_call: TRBV7-8; clone_size: once; j_call: TRBJ1-5; cdr3_nt: TGTGCCAGCAGCCCTGGAGACGACAGGTTCAAGGTGGCCCAGCATTTT; cdr3_aa: CASSPGDDRFKVAQHF
d_call: TRBD1; v_call: TRBV5-1; clone_size: .; j_call: TRBJ1-1; cdr3_nt: TGCGCCAGCAGCGCAAGACAGGGTGATGCAGCTTTCTTT; cdr3_aa: CASSARQGDAAFF
d_call: .; v_call: TRBV3-1/TRBV3-2; clone_size: .; j_call: TRBJ2-1; cdr3_nt: TGTGCCAGCAGCCAAGTGACTCCCAGGGGAAACAATGAGCAGTTCTTC; cdr3_aa: CASSQVTPRGNNEQFF
d_call: TRBD1; v_call: TRBV7-8; clone_size: .; j_call: TRBJ2-4; cdr3_nt: TGTGCCAGCAGTATCAGGGGGTCCAAAAACATTCAGTACTTC; cdr3_aa: CASSIRGSKNIQYF
d_call: .; v_call: TRBV19; clone_size: .; j_call: TRBJ1-1; cdr3_nt: TGTGCCAGTAGTGTCAATCGGGGCTTGAACACTGAAGCTTTCTTT; cdr3_aa: CASSVNRGLNTEAFF
d_call: .; v_call: TRBV24-1; clone_size: .; j_call: TRBJ2-1; cdr3_nt: TGTGCCAGGCACAGCAGGGTAGGCAATGAGCAGTTCTTC; cdr3_aa: CARHSRVGNEQFF